This T cell receptor (beta chain) emerged from a study of blood T cell repertoires in COVID-19. The CDR3 runs to 15 residues. The V gene's germline CDR1 is KGHSH and CDR2 LQKENI. Trimming took 6 bases from V and 2 from J; bases not matched to a gene: 4. The protocol was immunoSEQ multiplex PCR, while the TCRdb copy is restricted to in-frame clones and leaves out a portion. The table includes a few hundred thousand clones, approximately 89% detected once. The receptor was derived from a woman younger than 45 who had recovered from COVID-19. The chain has TRBV18 and TRBJ2-6, with 7 bases matching TRBD1. The sequencing sample was made of PBMCs or T cells enriched from blood (not recorded which). In nucleotides, the CDR3 is TGTGCCAGCTCCCAAGGGGGCGCTGGGGCCAACGTCCTGACTTTC. The encoded protein is CASSQGGAGANVLTF. Using reference TRBV18 and TRBJ2-6 for the parts outside the CDR3, the full variable domain is NAGVMQNPRHLVRRRGQEARLRCSPMKGHSHVYWYRQLPEEGLKFMVYLQKENIIDESGMPKERFSAEFPKEGPSILRIQQVVRGDSAAYFCASSQGGAGANVLTFGAGSRLTVL.